This T cell receptor beta chain was sequenced in a study of PD-1 blockade in classical Hodgkin lymphoma. Study at large: Patients were given intravenous nivolumab, 3 mg/kg, every 2 weeks.

Sample time point: cycle 4 day 1 (C4D1), after 5 to 7 weeks of nivolumab. Each patient's relapse followed autologous stem cell transplantation, and brentuximab vedotin exposure varied. The V end lost 10 bases, the J end lost 3 bases, and 25 bases lay between the germline ends. This CDR3 is 17 amino acids long. The V gene's germline CDR1 is SNHLY and CDR2 FYNNEI. Clones were read by immunoSEQ multiplex PCR, and TCRdb kept only the in-frame ones, dropping some. The sample consists of tens of thousands of clones, 70% to 90% of them appearing once. The source is a human donor with classical Hodgkin lymphoma. V gene TRBV2 combines with J gene TRBJ2-1; perhaps D is TRBD1 or TRBD2 (7 bases each). Here the sequenced sample was peripheral blood mononuclear cells (PBMCs), taken before the fourth cycle of nivolumab. CDR3 region: CAIGISFPGGGYNEQFF. CDR3 coding DNA: TGTGCCATTGGAATTAGCTTCCCAGGGGGGGGCTACAATGAGCAGTTCTTC.